The clone carrying this T cell receptor (beta chain) was found once. Other nucleotide sequences in the sample specify the same CDR3. Naivety among CD8 cells was defined by CD45RO negativity and positive CCR7 selection, thereby excluding terminally differentiated effector memory CD45RA+ cells. Replicate PCRs for sorted subsets used approximately 220 ng DNA; this equaled 30,000 to 35,000 T cell genomes. Profiling relied on immunoSEQ multiplex PCR, and the TCRdb table lists in-frame clones only, not all of them. The sample has about 2 million clones, about 94% seen once. The data derive from a study of shared clonotypes between healthy human individuals. On the study more broadly: The people who gave samples were a couple of women and a few men aged 18 to 49. A donor's plate count was three for CD4 naive and three for CD4 memory; CD8 naive had two and CD8 memory one.

V lost 3 bases and J lost 5; bases outside the gene matches: 5. The germline gives CDR1 SGHDT, CDR2 YYEEEE. The CDR3 totals 14 residues. The sequence was collected from a man between 18 and 29 years old in good health. The sequenced material came from naive CD8+ T cells sorted from blood. The chain joins TRBV5-6 to TRBJ1-5; TRBD1 matches 7 bases. The CDR3 reads CASSSMTGYQPQHF. CDR3 coding DNA: TGTGCCAGCAGCTCGATGACAGGGTATCAGCCCCAGCATTTT.